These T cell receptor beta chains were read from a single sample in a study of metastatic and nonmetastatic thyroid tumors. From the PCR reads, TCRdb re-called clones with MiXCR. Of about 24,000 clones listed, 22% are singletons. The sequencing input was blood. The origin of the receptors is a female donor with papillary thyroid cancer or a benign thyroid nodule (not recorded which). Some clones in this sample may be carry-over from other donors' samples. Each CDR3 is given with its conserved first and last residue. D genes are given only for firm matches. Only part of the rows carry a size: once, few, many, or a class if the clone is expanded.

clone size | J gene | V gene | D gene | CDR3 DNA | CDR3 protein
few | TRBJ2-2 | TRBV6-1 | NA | TGTGCCAGCGACCGGGACGCCAACACCGGGGAGCTGTTTTTT | CASDRDANTGELFF
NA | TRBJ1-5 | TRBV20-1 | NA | TGCAGCACGAAACAGACTAACAATCAGCCCCAGCATTTT | CSTKQTNNQPQHF
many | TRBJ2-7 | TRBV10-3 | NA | TGTGCCATCAGGGGGGAGGGGGACTACGAGCAGTACTTC | CAIRGEGDYEQYF
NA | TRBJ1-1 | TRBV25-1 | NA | TGTGCCAGCTGTATCAGGGTAGAGTCCTCTGAAGCTTTCTTT | CASCIRVESSEAFF
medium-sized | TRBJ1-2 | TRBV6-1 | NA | TGTGCCAGCAACCCGGGGGGGTCCCTGAACTATGGCTACACCTTC | CASNPGGSLNYGYTF
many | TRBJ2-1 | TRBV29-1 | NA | TGCAGCGTTGAACCCGGACTTCCAGAAACTTCCTACAATGAGCAGTTCTTC | CSVEPGLPETSYNEQFF
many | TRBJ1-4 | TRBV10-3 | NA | TGTGCCAGCCGGGGAGGAAATGAAAAACTGTTTTTT | CASRGGNEKLFF
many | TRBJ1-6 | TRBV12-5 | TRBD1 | TGTGCTAGTGGTTTGGGAAACAGGGGCTCACCCCTCCACTTT | CASGLGNRGSPLHF
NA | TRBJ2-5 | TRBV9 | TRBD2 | TGTGCCAGCAGCCCCTGGACTAGCGGGAACCTAGAGACCCAGTACTTC | CASSPWTSGNLETQYF
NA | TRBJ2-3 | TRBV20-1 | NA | TGCAGTGCTAGAGTTTGTCCAGCACATACGCAGTATTTT | CSARVCPAHTQYF
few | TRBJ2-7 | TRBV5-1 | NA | TGCGCCAGCAGAGGGGGGGGTGGTTCCTACGAGCAGTACTTC | CASRGGGGSYEQYF
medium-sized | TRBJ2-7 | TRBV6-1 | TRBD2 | TGTGCCAGCAGTGAACGGCTAGCGGAGTCATACGAGCAGTACTTC | CASSERLAESYEQYF
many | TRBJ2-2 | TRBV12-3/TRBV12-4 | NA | TGTGCCAGCAGTTTAAATCCCTCCGCGGGGCCCAACACCGGGGAGCTGTTTTTT | CASSLNPSAGPNTGELFF
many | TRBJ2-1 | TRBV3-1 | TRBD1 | TGTGCCGGCAGCACCTATGGACAGGGTCTCATCAATGAGCAGTTCTTC | CAGSTYGQGLINEQFF
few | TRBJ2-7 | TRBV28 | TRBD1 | TGTGCCAGCAGCGAGGGGGGGACAGGGTACTACGAGCAGTACTTC | CASSEGGTGYYEQYF
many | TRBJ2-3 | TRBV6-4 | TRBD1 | TGTGCCAGCAGTGACTCGGGACAGCCCACAGATACGCAGTATTTT | CASSDSGQPTDTQYF
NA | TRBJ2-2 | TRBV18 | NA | TGTGCCAGCTCCGGGACCCAATCAGGGGAGCTGTTGTTT | CASSGTQSGELLF
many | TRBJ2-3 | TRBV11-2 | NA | TGTGCCAGCAGCTCGCAGGGTGGACCGTACACAGATACGCAGTATTTT | CASSSQGGPYTDTQYF
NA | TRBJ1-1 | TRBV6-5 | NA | TGTGCCAGCAGTTACTCACTCGGTGGGACTGAAGCTTTCTTT | CASSYSLGGTEAFF
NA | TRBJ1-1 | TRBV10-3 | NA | TGTGCCATCAGTGAAAGGTCGAGGGTACAAAGTATGGCTGAAGCTTTCTTT | CAISERSRVQSMAEAFF
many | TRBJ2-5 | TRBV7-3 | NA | TGTGCCAGCAGCTTAGGATACGGAGAGACCCAGTACTTC | CASSLGYGETQYF
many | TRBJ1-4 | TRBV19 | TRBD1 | TGTGCCAGTAGTCTTGACAGGGGTGAGACTGAAAAACTGTTTTTT | CASSLDRGETEKLFF
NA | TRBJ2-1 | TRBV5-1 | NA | TGCGCCAGCAGCTTGGGTAGCGTGGGCAATGAGCAGTTCTTC | CASSLGSVGNEQFF
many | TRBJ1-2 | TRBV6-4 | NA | TGTGCCAGCAGTGAGAAAGGAACCGGGGGCTACACCTTC | CASSEKGTGGYTF
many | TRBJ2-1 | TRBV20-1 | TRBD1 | TGCAGTGCCCCAGGGGGCTCGCCATACAATGAGCAGTTCTTC | CSAPGGSPYNEQFF
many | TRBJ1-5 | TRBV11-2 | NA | TGTGCCAGCAGCCCCCAACGTACCGGTGCCCAGCATTTT | CASSPQRTGAQHF
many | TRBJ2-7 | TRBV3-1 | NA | TGTGCCAGCACATCGGGCCTGGGACTGGACGAGCAGTACTTC | CASTSGLGLDEQYF
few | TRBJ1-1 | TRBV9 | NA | TGTGCCAGCAGCGGATCAAACACTGAAGCTTTCTTT | CASSGSNTEAFF
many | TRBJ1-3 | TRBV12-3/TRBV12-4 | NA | TGTGCCAGCAGTTTAGAGGGGGGGGGTGGAAACACCATATATTTT | CASSLEGGGGNTIYF
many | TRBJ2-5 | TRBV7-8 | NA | TGTGCCAGCAGTTGGGCTAGTTTGGAGACCCAGTACTTC | CASSWASLETQYF
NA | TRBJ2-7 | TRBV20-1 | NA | TGCAGTGACCGGGGACCCTCGGGCGAGCAGTACTTC | CSDRGPSGEQYF
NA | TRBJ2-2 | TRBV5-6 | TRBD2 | TGTGCAAGCAGGTTGAGCGGGATTGTCGGGGAGCTGTTTTTT | CASRLSGIVGELFF
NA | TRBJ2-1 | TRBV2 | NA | TGTGCCAGCAGTGAAGAGTGGAAGCATGAGCAGTTCTTC | CASSEEWKHEQFF
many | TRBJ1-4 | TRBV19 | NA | TGTGCCAGTAGTATAGTCGGTGACCTGGATGAAAAACTGTTTTTT | CASSIVGDLDEKLFF
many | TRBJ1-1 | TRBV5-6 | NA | TGTGCCAGCAGCTGGCAGACAGCGGGGAACACTGAAGCTTTCTTT | CASSWQTAGNTEAFF
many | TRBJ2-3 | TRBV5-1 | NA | TGCGCCAGCAGCCCCCATACCGGACTAGACGGGGGCCAGTATTTT | CASSPHTGLDGGQYF
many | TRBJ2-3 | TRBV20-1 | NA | TGCAGTGCCCCCCTGAGATTGTCGGGGGGCCTCGGCACAGATACGCAGTATTTT | CSAPLRLSGGLGTDTQYF
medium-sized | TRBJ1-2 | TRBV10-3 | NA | TGTGCCATCAGTGGTGTTGGAGGGGGCTATGGCTACACCTTC | CAISGVGGGYGYTF
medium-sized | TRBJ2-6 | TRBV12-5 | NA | TGTGCTAGTGGCGCCCCAGGGGTCGGGGCCAACGTCCTGACTTTC | CASGAPGVGANVLTF
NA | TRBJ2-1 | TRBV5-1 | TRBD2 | TGCGCCAGCAGCTCCGGTAGCGGGAGGGTCTATGAGCAGTTCTTC | CASSSGSGRVYEQFF
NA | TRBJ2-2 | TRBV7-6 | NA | TGTCCCAGCAGAAGCGGTTCGGTACTTAACTCCGGGGAGCTGTTTTTT | CPSRSGSVLNSGELFF
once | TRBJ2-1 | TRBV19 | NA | TGTGCCAGTGCTCTTTTATCGGGGGGCTCTTACAAGGAGCAGTTCTTC | CASALLSGGSYKEQFF
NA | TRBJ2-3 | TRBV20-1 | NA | TGCAGTGCTACCCCGAACACAGATACGCAGTATTTT | CSATPNTDTQYF
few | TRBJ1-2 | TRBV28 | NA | TGTGCCAGCATTCAAGGCATAGGGAGTTATGGCTACAACTTC | CASIQGIGSYGYNF
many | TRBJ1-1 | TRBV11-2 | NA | TGTGCCAGCAGCTTATTTTCGGGGGGCAAGAACACTGAAGCTTTCTTT | CASSLFSGGKNTEAFF
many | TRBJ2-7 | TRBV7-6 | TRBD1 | TGTGCCAGCGGGGGGACAGGGTCCTACGAGCAGTACTTC | CASGGTGSYEQYF
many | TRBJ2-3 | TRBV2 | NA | TGTGCCAGCAGTGAGAGGTCGGGAGGGGAGGGGGCTAGCACAGATACGCAGTATTTT | CASSERSGGEGASTDTQYF
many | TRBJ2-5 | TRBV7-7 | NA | TGTGCTAGCAGCTTAAATCTGGGGACAGAGACCCAGTACTTC | CASSLNLGTETQYF
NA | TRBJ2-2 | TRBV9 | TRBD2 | TGTGCCAGCGCCGGGGTAGCGGGAGCGGGCGGGGAGCTGTTTTTT | CASAGVAGAGGELFF
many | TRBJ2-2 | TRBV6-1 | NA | TGTGCCAGCGGGGGTACCGGACTAAACACCGGGGAGCTGTTCTTT | CASGGTGLNTGELFF
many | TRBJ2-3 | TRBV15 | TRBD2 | TGTGCCACCAGCAGAGATCTTAGCGGGGGGCCGTTTGATACGCAGTATTTT | CATSRDLSGGPFDTQYF
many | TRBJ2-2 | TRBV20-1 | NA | TGCAGTGCTAGAGATCGTGCGCGGCCACGGGACTCCGGGGAGCTGTTTTTT | CSARDRARPRDSGELFF
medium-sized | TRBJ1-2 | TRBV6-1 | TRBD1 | TGTGCCAGCAGATACAGGGGGACAGCCACCTTC | CASRYRGTATF